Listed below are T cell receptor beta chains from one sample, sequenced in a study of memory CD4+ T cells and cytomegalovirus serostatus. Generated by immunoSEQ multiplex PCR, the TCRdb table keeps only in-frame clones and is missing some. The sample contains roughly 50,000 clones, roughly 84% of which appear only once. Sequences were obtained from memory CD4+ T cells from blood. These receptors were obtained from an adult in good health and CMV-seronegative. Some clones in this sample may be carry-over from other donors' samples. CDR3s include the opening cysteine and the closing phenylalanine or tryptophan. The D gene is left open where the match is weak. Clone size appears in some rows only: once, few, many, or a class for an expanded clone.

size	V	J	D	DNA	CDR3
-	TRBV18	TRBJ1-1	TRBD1	TGTGCCAGCTCACGACAGGGTGGGACTGAAGCTTTCTTT	CASSRQGGTEAFF
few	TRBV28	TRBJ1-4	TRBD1	TGTGCCAGCAGGCTTACAGGGGGTAATGAAAAACTGTTTTTT	CASRLTGGNEKLFF
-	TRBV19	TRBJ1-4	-	TGTGCCAGTAAACATGGGATCAATGAAAAACTGTTTTTT	CASKHGINEKLFF
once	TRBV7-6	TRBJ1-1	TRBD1	TGTGCCAGCAGCGCTTACAGGGGGCGGAACACTGAAGCTTTCTTT	CASSAYRGRNTEAFF
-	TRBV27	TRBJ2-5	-	TGTGCCAGCAGCCGGGACACTTCTGGGTCGGAGACCCAGTACTTC	CASSRDTSGSETQYF
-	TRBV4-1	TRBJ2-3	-	TGCGCCAGCAGCCAAGATCAGGATACGCAGTATTTT	CASSQDQDTQYF
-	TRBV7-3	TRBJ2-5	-	TGTGCCAGCAGCTTATCGGGGAAGGAGACCCAGTACTTC	CASSLSGKETQYF
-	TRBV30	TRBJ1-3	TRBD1	TGTGCCTGGGGTGTACACGGGACAGGGTCAAACACCATATATTTT	CAWGVHGTGSNTIYF
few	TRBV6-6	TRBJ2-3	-	TGTGCCAGCACCAAGAGGACTAGCACAGATACGCAGTATTTT	CASTKRTSTDTQYF
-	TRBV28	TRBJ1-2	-	TGTGCCAGCCAGTCCCAGGGAAACTATGGCTACACCTTC	CASQSQGNYGYTF
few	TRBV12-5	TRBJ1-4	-	TGTGCTAGTGGTCAATCAGGGACGGGAGAAAAACTGTTTTTT	CASGQSGTGEKLFF
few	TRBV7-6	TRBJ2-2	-	TGTGCCAGCAGCTTAGCACGGAACACCGGGGAGCTGTTTTTT	CASSLARNTGELFF
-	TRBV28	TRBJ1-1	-	TGTGCCAGCAGTTTAGCGGGGGGCGGCACTGAAGCTTTCTTT	CASSLAGGGTEAFF
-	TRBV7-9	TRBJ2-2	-	TGTGCCAGCAGCTTAGCGAGTAGGGGCCGGGGTCCGAACACCGGGGAGCTGTTTTTT	CASSLASRGRGPNTGELFF
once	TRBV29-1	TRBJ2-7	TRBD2	TGCAGCGTTGTGAGGCAGGGAGGGTCCTACGAGCAGTACTTC	CSVVRQGGSYEQYF
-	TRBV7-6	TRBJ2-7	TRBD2	TGTGCCAGCAGCTTAGGCAGCGGGGCGACCTACGAGCAGTACTTC	CASSLGSGATYEQYF
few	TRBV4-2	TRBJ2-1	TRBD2	TGTGCCAGCAGCCAAGAGGGGCCGGGACTAGCTGATGAGCAGTTCTTC	CASSQEGPGLADEQFF
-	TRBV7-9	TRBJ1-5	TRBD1	TGTGCCAGCAGGACGTACGGGACAGGGCTCTCTTTTAGCAATCAGCCCCAGCATTTT	CASRTYGTGLSFSNQPQHF
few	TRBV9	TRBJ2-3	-	TGTGCCAGCAGCGTAGGAAGGACCCAGGGTGGTACGCAGTATTTT	CASSVGRTQGGTQYF
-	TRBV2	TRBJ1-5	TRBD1	TGTGCCAGCAAGTCGGAGACAGGGGCTCGCAATCAGCCCCAGCATTTT	CASKSETGARNQPQHF
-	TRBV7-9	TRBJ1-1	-	TGTGCCAGCAGCTTATTGGGGGGGAACACTGAAGCTTTCTTT	CASSLLGGNTEAFF
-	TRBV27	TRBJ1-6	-	TGTGCCAGCAGTTTATATGGGGGGGGGATTTCACCCCTCCACTTT	CASSLYGGGISPLHF
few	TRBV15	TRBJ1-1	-	TGTGCCACCAGCAGAGATCGCCGCGGGCCCGAAGCTTTCTTT	CATSRDRRGPEAFF
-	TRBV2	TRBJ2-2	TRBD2	TGTGCCAGCAGTGTGGCTGCGGCGGGAGGGGTTAACACCGGGGAGCTGTTTTTT	CASSVAAAGGVNTGELFF
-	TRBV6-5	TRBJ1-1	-	TGTGCCAGCAGTTACTGGAGTGGAGAAGAAGCTTTCTTT	CASSYWSGEEAFF
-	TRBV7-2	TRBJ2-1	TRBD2	TGTGCCAGCAGCACCCGACTAGCGGGAGACAATGAGCAGTTCTTC	CASSTRLAGDNEQFF
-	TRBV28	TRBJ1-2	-	TGTGCCAGCCGCGGACCAGGGAACTATGGCTACACCTTC	CASRGPGNYGYTF
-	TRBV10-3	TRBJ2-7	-	TGTGCCATCAGTGCCCAGGGGAAGCCCTACGAGCAGTACTTC	CAISAQGKPYEQYF
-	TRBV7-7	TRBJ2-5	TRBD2	TGTGCTAGCAGCTCAGGACTAGCTATGGGAGAGACCCAGTACTTC	CASSSGLAMGETQYF
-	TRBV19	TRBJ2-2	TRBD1	TGTGCCAGTAGTACCCTCGGACAGGGAGTCACCGGGGAGCTGTTTTTT	CASSTLGQGVTGELFF
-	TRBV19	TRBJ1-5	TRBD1	TGTGCCACCGAGGGCGGACAGGCTAGCAATCAGCCCCAGCATTTT	CATEGGQASNQPQHF
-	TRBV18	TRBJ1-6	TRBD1	TGTGCCAGCCGACAGGGAGAAAATTCACCCCTCCACTTT	CASRQGENSPLHF
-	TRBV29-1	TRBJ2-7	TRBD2	TGCAGCGTTGTATTAACGGGAGGCCGGGGTGAGCAGTACTTC	CSVVLTGGRGEQYF
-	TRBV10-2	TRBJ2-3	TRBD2	TGCGCCAGCAGTGAGTCGAAGTTGGCTAGCGGGAGCCCTAGCACAGATACGCAGTATTTT	CASSESKLASGSPSTDTQYF
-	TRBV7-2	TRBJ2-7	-	TGTGCCAGCAGCCAGGGTCCGGGAAGGGCCTACGAGCAGTACTTC	CASSQGPGRAYEQYF
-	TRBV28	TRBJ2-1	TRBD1	TGCGCCGGGGGCGGGACAGGGTCCTACAATGAGCAGTTCTTC	CAGGGTGSYNEQFF
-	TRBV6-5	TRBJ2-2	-	TGTGCCAGCAGTTACTGGCGGGGGAACACCGGGGAGCTGTTTTTT	CASSYWRGNTGELFF
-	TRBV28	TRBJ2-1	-	TGTGCCAGCAGTTCGGGGGATAACTCTTACGACTCAGAGTTCTTC	CASSSGDNSYDSEFF
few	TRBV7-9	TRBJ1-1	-	TGTGCCGTACAAAAGGATTCTGAAGCTTTCTTT	CAVQKDSEAFF
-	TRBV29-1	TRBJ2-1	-	TGCAGCGTTGGACAGGGAGGGTACTACAATGAGCAGTTCTTC	CSVGQGGYYNEQFF
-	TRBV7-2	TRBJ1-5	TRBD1	TGTGCCAGCAGCTTAGCCCTACAGGGGGCTGAGCCCCAGCATTTT	CASSLALQGAEPQHF
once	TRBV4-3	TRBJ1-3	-	TGCGCCAGCAGCCAAGGAACGGGGCCTGGAAACACCATATATTTT	CASSQGTGPGNTIYF
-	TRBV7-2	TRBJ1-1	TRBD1	TGTGCCAGCAGCTCCCAGACAGGGTCAACTGAAGCTTTCTTT	CASSSQTGSTEAFF
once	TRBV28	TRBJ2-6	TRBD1	TGTGCCAGCAGGGAACAGGGGGCCGGTGGGGCCAACGTCCTGACTTTC	CASREQGAGGANVLTF
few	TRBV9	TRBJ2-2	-	TGTGCCAGCAGCCGGGAGATGGGTGCCGGGGAGCTGTTTTTT	CASSREMGAGELFF
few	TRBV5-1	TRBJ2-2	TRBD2	TGCGCCAGCAGCTTCCGGGAGGCGAACACCGGGGAGCTGTTTTTT	CASSFREANTGELFF
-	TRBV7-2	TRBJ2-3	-	TGTGCCAGCAGCTTAGTGGCGGCAGATACGCAGTATTTT	CASSLVAADTQYF
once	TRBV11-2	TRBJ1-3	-	TGTGCCAGCAGCCCCAGAGGGGGAAACACCATATATTTT	CASSPRGGNTIYF
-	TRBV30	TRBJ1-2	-	TGTGCCTGGAGTGTAAGGGTTCCAGCCGGCTACACCTTC	CAWSVRVPAGYTF
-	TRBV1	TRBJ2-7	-	TGCACCAGCAGCCTAAGCGGGACGGGCTCCTACGAGCAGTACTTC	CTSSLSGTGSYEQYF
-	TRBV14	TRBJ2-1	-	TGTGCCAGCAGCCGCAGGACTGGGTTCTACAATGAGCAGTTCTTC	CASSRRTGFYNEQFF
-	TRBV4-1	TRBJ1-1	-	TGCGCCAGCAGCCACCGACAGGCGTCGAACACTGAAGCTTTCTTT	CASSHRQASNTEAFF
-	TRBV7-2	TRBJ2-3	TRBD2	TGTGCCAGCAGCTGGACTAGCGGGAAGGGCACAGATACGCAGTATTTT	CASSWTSGKGTDTQYF
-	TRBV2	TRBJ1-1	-	TGTGCCAGCAGAGCGGACGGAGGAGGCACTGAAGCTTTCTTT	CASRADGGGTEAFF
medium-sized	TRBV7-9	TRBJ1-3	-	TGTGCCAGCAGCTTAGCGCTAAAGAGGTCCGGAAACACCATATATTTT	CASSLALKRSGNTIYF
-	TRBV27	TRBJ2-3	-	TGTGCCAGCAGACTAAGGAGCACAGATACGCAGTATTTT	CASRLRSTDTQYF
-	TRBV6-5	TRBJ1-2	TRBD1	TGTGCCAGCAGATCGGGACAGGGAGGGTATGGCTACACCTTC	CASRSGQGGYGYTF
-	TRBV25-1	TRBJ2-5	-	TGTGCCAGCAGCCCTAGGGGACTTCTCCAAGAGACCCAGTACTTC	CASSPRGLLQETQYF